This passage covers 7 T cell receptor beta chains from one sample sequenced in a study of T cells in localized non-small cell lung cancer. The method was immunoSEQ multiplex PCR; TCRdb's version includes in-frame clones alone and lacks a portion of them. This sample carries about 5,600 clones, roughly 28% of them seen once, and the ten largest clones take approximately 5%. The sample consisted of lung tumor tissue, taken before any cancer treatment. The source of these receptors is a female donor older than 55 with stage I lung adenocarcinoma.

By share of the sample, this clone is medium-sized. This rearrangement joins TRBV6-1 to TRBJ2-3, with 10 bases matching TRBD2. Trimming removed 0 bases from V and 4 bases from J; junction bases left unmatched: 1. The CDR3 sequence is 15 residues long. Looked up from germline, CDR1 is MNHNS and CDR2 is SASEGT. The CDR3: CASSEAAGGPDTQYF. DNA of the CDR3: TGTGCCAGCAGTGAAGCAGCGGGGGGGCCAGATACGCAGTATTTT.

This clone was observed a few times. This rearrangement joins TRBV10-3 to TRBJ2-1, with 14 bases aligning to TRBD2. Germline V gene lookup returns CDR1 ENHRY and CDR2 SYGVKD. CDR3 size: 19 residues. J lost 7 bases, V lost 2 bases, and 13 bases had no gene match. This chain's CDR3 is CAISESGTSGSVSWNEQFF. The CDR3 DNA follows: TGTGCCATCAGTGAGAGTGGGACTAGCGGGAGCGTCTCGTGGAATGAGCAGTTCTTC.

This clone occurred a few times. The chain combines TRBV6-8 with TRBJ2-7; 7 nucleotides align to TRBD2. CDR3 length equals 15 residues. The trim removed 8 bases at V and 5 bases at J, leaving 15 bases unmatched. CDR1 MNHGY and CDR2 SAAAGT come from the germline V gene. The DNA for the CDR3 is TGTGCCAGCCGAGTGGGGGGGAACTTCGGGAACGAGCAGTACTTC. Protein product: CASRVGGNFGNEQYF.

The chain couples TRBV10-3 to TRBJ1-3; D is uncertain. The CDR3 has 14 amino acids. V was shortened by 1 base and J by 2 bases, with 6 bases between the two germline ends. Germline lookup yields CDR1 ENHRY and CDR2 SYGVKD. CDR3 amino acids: CAISELGTGNTIYF. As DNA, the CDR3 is TGTGCCATCAGTGAGTTAGGGACTGGAAACACCATATATTTT.

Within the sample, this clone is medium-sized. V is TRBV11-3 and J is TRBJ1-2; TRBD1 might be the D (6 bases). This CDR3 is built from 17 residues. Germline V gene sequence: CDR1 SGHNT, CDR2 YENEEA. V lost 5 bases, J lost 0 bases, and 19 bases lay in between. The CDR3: CASSPGAINPANYGYTF. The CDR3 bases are TGTGCCAGCAGCCCGGGGGCCATTAACCCAGCTAACTATGGCTACACCTTC.

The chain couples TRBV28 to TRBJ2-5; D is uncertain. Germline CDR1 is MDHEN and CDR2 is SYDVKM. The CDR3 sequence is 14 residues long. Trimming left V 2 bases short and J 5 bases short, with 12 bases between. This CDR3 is CASSLTAMRETQYF. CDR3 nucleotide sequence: TGTGCCAGCAGTTTAACGGCCATGAGGGAGACCCAGTACTTC.

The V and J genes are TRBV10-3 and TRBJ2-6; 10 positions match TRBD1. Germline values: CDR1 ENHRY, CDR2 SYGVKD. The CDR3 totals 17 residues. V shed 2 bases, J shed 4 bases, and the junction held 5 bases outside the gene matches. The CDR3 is CAISERDRGPGANVLTF. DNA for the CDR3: TGTGCCATCAGTGAGAGGGACAGGGGTCCAGGGGCCAACGTCCTGACTTTC.